The entry that follows covers one TCR beta chain sequence. Its antigen is not known. TCRdb re-called the RT-PCR reads with MiXCR, one entry per CDR3 protein. The repertoire includes 280,000 or so distinct CDR3 sequences, 21% of them detected once, and roughly a tenth sits in the top ten. The data stem from a study of response to subunit inactivated influenza vaccine. Broader study findings: Seasonal influenza vaccination, on each occasion, was suggested by the authors to recruit few new T cells.

The germline V gene encodes CDR1 LNHDA and CDR2 SQIVND (reference sequence). The CDR3 has 14 amino acids. V lost 6 bases to trimming and J lost 2 bases, with 13 bases between them. The receptor comes from a man between 50 and 69 years old who received an inactivated influenza vaccine. Sample: PBMCs from blood, taken less than 22 months after vaccination. The genes are TRBV19 and TRBJ2-5; D may be TRBD1 or TRBD2 (7 bases each). CDR3 in DNA: TGTGCCAGTAGGGGAGGGGGCGAGCAAGAGACCCAGTACTTC. As protein: CASRGGGEQETQYF.